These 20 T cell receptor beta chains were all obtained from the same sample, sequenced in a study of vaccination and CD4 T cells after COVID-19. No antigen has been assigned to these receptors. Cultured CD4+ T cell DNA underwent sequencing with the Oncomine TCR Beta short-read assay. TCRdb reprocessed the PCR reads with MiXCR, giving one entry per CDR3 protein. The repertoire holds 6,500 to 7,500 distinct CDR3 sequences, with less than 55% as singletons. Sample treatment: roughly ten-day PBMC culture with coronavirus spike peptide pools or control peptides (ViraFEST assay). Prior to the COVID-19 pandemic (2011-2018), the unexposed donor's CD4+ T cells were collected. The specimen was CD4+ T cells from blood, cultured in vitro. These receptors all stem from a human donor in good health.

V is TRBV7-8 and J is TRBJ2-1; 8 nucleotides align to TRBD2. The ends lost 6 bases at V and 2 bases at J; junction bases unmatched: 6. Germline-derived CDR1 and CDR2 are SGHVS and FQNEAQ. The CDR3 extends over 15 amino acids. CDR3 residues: CASSQGLVAYNEQFF. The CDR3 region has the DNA TGTGCCAGCAGTCAGGGACTAGTAGCCTACAATGAGCAGTTCTTC.

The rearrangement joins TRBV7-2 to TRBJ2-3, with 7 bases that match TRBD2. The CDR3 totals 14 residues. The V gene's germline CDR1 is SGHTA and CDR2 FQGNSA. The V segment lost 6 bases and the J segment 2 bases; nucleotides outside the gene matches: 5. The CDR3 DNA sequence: TGTGCCAGCAGAACGGGGGGTATCACAGATACGCAGTATTTT. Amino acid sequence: CASRTGGITDTQYF.

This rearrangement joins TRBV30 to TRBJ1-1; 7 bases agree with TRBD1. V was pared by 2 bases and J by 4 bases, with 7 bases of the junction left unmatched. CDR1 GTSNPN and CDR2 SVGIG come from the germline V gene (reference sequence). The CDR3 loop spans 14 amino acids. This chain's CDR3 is CAWSRQGGSTEAFF. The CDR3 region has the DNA TGTGCCTGGAGTAGACAGGGCGGGAGCACTGAAGCTTTCTTT. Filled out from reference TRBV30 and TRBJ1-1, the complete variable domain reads SQTIHQWPATLVQPVGSPLSLECTVEGTSNPNLYWYRQAAGRGLQLLFYSVGIGQISSEVPQNLSASRPQDRQFILSSKKLLLSDSGFYLCAWSRQGGSTEAFFGQGTRLTVV.

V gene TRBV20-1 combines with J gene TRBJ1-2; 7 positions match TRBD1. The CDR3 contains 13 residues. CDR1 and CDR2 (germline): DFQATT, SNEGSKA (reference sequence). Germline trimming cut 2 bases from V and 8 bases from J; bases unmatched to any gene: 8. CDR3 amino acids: CSARILDREGYTF. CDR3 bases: TGCAGTGCTAGAATCCTAGACAGGGAAGGCTACACCTTC.

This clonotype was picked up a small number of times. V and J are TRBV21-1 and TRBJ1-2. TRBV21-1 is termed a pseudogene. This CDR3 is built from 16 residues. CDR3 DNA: TGTGCCAGCAGCAAAAACTTACGAGGAGCCAACCATGGCTACACCTTC. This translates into CASSKNLRGANHGYTF.

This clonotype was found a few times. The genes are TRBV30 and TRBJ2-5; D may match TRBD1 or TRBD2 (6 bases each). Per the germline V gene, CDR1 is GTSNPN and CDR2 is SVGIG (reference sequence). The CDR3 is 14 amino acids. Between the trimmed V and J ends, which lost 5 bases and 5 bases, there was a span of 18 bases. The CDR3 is CAWGPGGRGETQYF. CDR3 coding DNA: TGTGCCTGGGGCCCTGGGGGGCGTGGGGAGACCCAGTACTTC.

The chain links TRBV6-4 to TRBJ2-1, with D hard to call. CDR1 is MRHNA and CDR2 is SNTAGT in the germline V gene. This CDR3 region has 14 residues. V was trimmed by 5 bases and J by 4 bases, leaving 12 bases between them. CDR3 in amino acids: CASSKDEVYNEQFF. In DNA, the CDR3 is TGTGCCAGCAGTAAGGACGAAGTATACAATGAGCAGTTCTTC.

Here the CDR3 DNA reads TGTGCCAGCAGCTTATCTGACGCTAGTCATGGCTACACCTTC. Residues: CASSLSDASHGYTF. The rearrangement uses TRBV7-9 and TRBJ1-2; no definite D call. Trimming cost V 2 bases and J 6 bases, with 13 bases left between them. There are 14 residues in the CDR3. CDR1 is SEHNR and CDR2 is FQNEAQ in the germline V gene (reference sequence). The variable domain in full, with the rest retrieved from reference TRBV7-9 and TRBJ1-2, is DTGVSQNPRHKITKRGQNVTFRCDPISEHNRLYWYRQTLGQGPEFLTYFQNEAQLEKSRLLSDRFSAERPKGSFSTLEIQRTEQGDSAMYLCASSLSDASHGYTFGSGTRLTVV.

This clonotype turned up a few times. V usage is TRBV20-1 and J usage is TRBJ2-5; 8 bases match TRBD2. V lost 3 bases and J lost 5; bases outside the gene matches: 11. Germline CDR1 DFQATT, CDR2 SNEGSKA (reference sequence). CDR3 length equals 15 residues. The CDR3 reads CSASPSGRWRETQYF. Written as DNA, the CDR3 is TGCAGTGCTAGTCCCAGCGGGAGATGGCGGGAGACCCAGTACTTC.

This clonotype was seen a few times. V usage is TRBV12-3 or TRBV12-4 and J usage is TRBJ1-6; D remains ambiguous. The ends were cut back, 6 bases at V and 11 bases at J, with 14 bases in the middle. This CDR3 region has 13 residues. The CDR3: CASSRTGQPPLHF. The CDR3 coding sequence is TGTGCCAGCAGCCGTACCGGGCAGCCACCCCTCCACTTT.

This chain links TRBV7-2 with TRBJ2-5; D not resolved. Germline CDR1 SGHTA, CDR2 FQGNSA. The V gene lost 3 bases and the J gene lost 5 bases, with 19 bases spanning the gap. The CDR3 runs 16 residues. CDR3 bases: TGTGCCAGCAGCTTTTCCGGCTCACCCGGTGGGGAGACCCAGTACTTC. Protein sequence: CASSFSGSPGGETQYF.

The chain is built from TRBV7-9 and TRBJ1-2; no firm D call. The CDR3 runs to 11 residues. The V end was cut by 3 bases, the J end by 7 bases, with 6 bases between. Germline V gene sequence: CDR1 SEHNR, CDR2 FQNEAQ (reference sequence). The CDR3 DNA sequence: TGTGCCAGCAGCTTTACTTTTGGCTACACCTTC. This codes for CASSFTFGYTF.

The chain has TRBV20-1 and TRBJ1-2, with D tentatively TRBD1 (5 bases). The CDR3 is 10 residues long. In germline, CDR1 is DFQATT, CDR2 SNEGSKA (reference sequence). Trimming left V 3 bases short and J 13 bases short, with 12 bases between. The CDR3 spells CSARGGIFTF. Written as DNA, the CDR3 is TGCAGTGCTAGGGGGGGGATCTTCACCTTC.

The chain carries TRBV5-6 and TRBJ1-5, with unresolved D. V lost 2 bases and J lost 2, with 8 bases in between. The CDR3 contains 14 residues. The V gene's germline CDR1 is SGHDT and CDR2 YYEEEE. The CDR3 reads CASSFGRGNQPQHF. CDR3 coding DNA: TGTGCCAGCAGCTTCGGTAGGGGCAATCAGCCCCAGCATTTT.

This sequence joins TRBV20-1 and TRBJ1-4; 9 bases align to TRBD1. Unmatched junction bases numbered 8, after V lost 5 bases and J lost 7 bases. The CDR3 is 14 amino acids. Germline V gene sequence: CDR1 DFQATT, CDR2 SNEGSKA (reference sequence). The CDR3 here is CSARSWTGVEKLFF. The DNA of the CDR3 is TGCAGTGCTCGCTCATGGACAGGGGTTGAAAAACTGTTTTTT.

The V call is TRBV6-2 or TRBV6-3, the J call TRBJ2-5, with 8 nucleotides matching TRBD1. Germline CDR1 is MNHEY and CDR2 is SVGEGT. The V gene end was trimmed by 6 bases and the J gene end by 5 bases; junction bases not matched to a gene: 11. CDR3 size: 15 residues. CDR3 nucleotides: TGTGCCAGCAGCCGAGGACAGGGTGTCCGGGAGACCCAGTACTTC. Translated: CASSRGQGVRETQYF.

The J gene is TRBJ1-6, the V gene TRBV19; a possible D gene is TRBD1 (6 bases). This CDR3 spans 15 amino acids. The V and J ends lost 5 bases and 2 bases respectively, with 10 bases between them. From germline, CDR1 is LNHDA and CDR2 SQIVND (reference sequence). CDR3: CASSPGAAYNSPLHF. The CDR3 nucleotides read TGTGCCAGTAGTCCAGGGGCGGCCTATAATTCACCCCTCCACTTT.

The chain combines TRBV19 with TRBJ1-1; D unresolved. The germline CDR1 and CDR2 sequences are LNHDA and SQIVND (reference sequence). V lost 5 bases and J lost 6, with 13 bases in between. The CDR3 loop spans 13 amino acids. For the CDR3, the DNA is TGTGCCAGTAGTTCGGTGAACGGGGCTGAAGCTTTCTTT. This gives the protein CASSSVNGAEAFF.

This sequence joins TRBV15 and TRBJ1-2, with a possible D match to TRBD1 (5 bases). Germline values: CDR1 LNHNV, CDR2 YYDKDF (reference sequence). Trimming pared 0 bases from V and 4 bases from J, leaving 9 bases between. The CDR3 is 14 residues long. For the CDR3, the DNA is TGTGCCACCAGCAGAGATTTGGGACCCTATGGCTACACCTTC. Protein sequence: CATSRDLGPYGYTF.

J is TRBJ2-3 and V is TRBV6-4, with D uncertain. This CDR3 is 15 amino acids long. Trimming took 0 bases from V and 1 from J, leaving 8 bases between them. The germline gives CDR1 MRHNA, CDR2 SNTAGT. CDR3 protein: CASSDSKGGTDTQYF. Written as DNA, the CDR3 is TGTGCCAGCAGTGACTCGAAGGGTGGCACAGATACGCAGTATTTT.